This T cell receptor (beta chain) originates from a study of cytomegalovirus exposure and HLA in healthy donors (dated by TCRdb to 2016 to 2017). Background on the whole study: According to a later analysis, one platform produced both the roughly 110 validation repertoires and the 670 or so repertoires of the first cohort. The study aimed to test whether cataloging public T cell receptors could reveal signatures of past pathogen exposure. Along with the roughly 670-subject first cohort, a separate validation cohort of over a hundred different subjects was used. The study combined high-throughput TCR immunosequencing, statistical association of individual TCRs with disease status, and machine learning to predict cytomegalovirus infection status.

On this clone itself: Its antigen is unknown. One base away there is no much larger clone; base qualities are not given.

V lost 3 bases and J lost 1 base, and the count of bases not matched to a germline gene is 3. As encoded in the germline V gene, CDR1 is LGHNA while CDR2 is YSLEER. The CDR3 has 16 amino acids, counting the end cysteine and phenylalanine. The DNA shown is the 48-base CDR3, in frame from base 1. Donors formed part of the validation cohort, which comprised some 120 subjects and was distinct from the first cohort of under 850 subjects. Results the study describes overall, beyond this receptor: While some public TCRs were present in many individuals, most TCR sequences turned up only very rarely across donors. Subsequent analysis determined that TCRs grouped into clusters in the first cohort also showed a tendency toward co-occurrence across the roughly 130 validation repertoires, and 85% to 95% of cluster scores exceeded 0. In vitro tests confirmed that a few of the cytomegalovirus-associated TCR beta chains recognize cytomegalovirus antigens. It was suggested by the authors that the approach could potentially be generalized to other disease states and immunological phenotypes. The study listed approximately 160 TCR beta chains as associated with cytomegalovirus. In both the original and validation cohorts, the classifier was reported to diagnose cytomegalovirus status with high specificity and sensitivity. A later analysis had no HLA typing for the validation cohort, so co-occurrence there was scored across all 110 or so repertoires.

To prepare the library, the immunoSEQ multiplex PCR assay was applied. As for how the authors treated the data: To diagnose cytomegalovirus status from the catalog of TCR beta chain sequences, a statistical classification framework was built. TCRdb re-hosts the immuneACCESS table, in-frame sequences only. Its copies lack some clones; in the studies checked, an unresolved V gene accounts for under half of them, and the cause for the rest is not known. V and J calls and clone size come straight from that table; D and trimming were deduced from the DNA. Recorded for this sample are around 300,000 clones; 88% of them occurred a single time. Approximately 0.96% of the sample is in the top ten clones.

The V and J segments used are TRBV4-3 and TRBJ2-2; 9 bases in between match TRBD2. This TCR came from a man aged 25-45 years in good health and CMV-seronegative. The specimen was PBMCs. The nucleotides read TGCGCCAGCAGCCAGCTAGCGGGGCAGAACACCGGGGAGCTGTTTTTT. It codes for CASSQLAGQNTGELFF.